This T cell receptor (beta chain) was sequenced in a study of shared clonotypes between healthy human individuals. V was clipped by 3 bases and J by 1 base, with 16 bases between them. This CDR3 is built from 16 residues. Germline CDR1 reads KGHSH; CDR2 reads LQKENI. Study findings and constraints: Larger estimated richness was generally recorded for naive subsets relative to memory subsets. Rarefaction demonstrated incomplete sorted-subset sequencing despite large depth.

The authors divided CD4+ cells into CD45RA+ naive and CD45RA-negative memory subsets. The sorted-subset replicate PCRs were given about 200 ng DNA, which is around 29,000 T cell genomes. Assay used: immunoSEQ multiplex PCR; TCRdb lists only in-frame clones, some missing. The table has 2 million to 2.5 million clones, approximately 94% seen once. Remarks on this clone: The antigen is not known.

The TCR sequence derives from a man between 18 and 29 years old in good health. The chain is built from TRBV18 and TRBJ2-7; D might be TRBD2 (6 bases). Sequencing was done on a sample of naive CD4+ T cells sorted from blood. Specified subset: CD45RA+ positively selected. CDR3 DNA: TGTGCCAGCTCACCTTTTGTGGGGGAGGTTTCCTACGAGCAGTACTTC. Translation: CASSPFVGEVSYEQYF.